A selection of T cell receptor beta chains follows, all from one sample in a study of CXCR3-negative and CXCR3-positive naive CD8 T cells. TCRdb derives one entry per CDR3 protein from the 5' RACE reads, leaving out DNA. This sample contains 65,000 to 75,000 distinct CDR3 sequences. The sequenced sample was naive CXCR3- CD8+ T cells from blood. These receptors all come from a human donor in good health. Some clones in this sample may be carry-over from other donors' samples. The CDR3 runs from the conserved cysteine through the conserved F or W. The order of the fields is CDR3 length, J gene, clone size, V gene, CDR3 protein. Clone sizes are given selectively: once, few, many, or a class where the clone is expanded.

17	TRBJ2-1	NA	TRBV7-9	CASSLAPASREDNEQFF
14	TRBJ2-1	NA	TRBV20-1	CSARGRATYNEQFF
17	TRBJ1-5	NA	TRBV27	CASSLLGGQGFNQPQHF
13	TRBJ2-7	NA	TRBV7-9	CASSSRDAYEQYF
14	TRBJ2-7	NA	TRBV9	CASSVGQGPYEQYF
15	TRBJ2-1	NA	TRBV7-9	CASSLPRDSYNEQFF
15	TRBJ2-1	NA	TRBV6-5	CASSWTSGGYNEQFF
13	TRBJ1-2	NA	TRBV6-4	CARQGAHNYGYTF
13	TRBJ1-5	medium-sized	TRBV12-3/TRBV12-4	CASSFGLNQPQHF
14	TRBJ1-4	NA	TRBV29-1	CSVAGARGEEKLFF
15	TRBJ2-1	NA	TRBV28	CASSLGNPSYNEQFF
14	TRBJ1-5	NA	TRBV28	CASQALVEVQPQHF
16	TRBJ1-4	medium-sized	TRBV7-9	CASSLALGATNEKLFF
13	TRBJ2-7	NA	TRBV14	CASSQGLRYEQYF
12	TRBJ2-3	NA	TRBV29-1	CSVEEVNRTQYF
17	TRBJ2-7	NA	TRBV12-3/TRBV12-4	CASSPAQSGTGGFEQYF
16	TRBJ2-5	NA	TRBV28	CASSLFSGGPQETQYF
14	TRBJ2-2	NA	TRBV5-1	CASSLIGGAGELFF
14	TRBJ2-1	NA	TRBV4-2	CASSQVSPYNEQFF
17	TRBJ2-7	NA	TRBV6-7	CASRLGLPGQGIDEQYF
16	TRBJ2-7	NA	TRBV4-2	CASSQEFSGGSYEQYF
13	TRBJ2-5	NA	TRBV7-9	CASSFPGGETQYF
15	TRBJ2-1	NA	TRBV6-5	CASSYTSGARNEQFF